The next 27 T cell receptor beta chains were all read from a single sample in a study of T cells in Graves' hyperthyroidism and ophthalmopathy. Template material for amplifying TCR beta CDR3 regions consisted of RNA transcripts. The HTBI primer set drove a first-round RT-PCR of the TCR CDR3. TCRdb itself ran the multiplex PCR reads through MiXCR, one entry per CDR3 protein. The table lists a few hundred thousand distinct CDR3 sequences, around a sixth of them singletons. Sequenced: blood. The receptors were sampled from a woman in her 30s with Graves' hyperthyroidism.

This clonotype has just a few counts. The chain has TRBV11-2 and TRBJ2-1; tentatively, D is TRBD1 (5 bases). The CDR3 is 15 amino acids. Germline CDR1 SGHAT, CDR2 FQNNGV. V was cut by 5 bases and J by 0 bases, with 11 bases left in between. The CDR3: CASSQDSFSYNEQFF. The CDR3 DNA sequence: TGTGCCAGCAGCCAAGACAGCTTCTCCTACAATGAGCAGTTCTTC.

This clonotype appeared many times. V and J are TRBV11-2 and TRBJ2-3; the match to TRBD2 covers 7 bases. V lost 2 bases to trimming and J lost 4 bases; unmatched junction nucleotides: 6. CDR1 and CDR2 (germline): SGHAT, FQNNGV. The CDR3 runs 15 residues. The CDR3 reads CASSLRGAGSDTQYF. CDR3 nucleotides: TGTGCCAGCAGCTTAAGGGGAGCGGGGTCAGATACGCAGTATTTT.

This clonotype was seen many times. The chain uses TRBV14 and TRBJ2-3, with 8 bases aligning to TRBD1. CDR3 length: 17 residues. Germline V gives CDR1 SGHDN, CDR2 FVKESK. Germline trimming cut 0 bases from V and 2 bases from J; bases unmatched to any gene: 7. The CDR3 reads CASSQDKTGGITDTQYF. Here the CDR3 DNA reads TGTGCCAGCAGCCAAGATAAAACAGGGGGAATCACAGATACGCAGTATTTT.

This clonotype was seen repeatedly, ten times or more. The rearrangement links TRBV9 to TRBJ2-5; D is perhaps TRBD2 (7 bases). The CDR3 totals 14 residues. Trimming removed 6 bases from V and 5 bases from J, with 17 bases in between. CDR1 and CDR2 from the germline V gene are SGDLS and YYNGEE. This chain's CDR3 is CASTLGGGAETQYF. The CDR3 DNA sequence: TGTGCCAGCACCCTTGGGGGGGGCGCGGAGACCCAGTACTTC.

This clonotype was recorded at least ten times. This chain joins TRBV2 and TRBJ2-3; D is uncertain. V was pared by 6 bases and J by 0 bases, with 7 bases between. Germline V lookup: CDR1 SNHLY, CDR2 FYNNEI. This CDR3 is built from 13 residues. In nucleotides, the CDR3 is TGTGCCAGCAGAGTGTCCAGCACAGATACGCAGTATTTT. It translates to CASRVSSTDTQYF.

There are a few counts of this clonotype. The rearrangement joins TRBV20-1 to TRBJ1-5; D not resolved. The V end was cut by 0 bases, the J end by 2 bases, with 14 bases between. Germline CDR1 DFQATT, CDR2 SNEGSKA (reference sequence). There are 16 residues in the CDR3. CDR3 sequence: CSARDPSGRRNQPQHF. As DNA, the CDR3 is TGCAGTGCTAGAGATCCATCCGGGAGGCGCAATCAGCCCCAGCATTTT.

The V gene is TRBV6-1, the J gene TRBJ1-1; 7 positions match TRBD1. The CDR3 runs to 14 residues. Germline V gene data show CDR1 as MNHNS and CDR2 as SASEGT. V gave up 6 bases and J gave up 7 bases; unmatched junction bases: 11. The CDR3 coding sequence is TGTGCCAGCAGAGCTACAGGGGCGTACTATGAAGCTTTCTTT. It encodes CASRATGAYYEAFF.

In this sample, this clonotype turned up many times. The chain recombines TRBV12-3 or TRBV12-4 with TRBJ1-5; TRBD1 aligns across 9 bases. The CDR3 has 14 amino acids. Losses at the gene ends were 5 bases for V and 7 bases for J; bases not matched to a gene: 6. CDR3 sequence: CASSPGTGWQPQHF. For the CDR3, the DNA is TGTGCCAGCAGTCCCGGGACAGGGTGGCAGCCCCAGCATTTT.

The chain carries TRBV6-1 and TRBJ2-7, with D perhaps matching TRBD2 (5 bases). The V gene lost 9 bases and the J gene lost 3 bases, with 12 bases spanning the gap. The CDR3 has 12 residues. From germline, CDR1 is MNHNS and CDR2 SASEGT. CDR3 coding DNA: TGTGCCAGTAACGCCGGGATCTACGAGCAGTACTTC. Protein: CASNAGIYEQYF.

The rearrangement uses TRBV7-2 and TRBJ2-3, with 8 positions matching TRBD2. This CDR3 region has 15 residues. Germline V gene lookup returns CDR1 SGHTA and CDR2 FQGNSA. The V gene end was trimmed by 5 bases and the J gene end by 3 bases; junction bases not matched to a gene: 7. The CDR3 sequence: CASSHAGRETDTQYF. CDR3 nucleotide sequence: TGTGCCAGCAGCCACGCCGGGAGGGAAACAGATACGCAGTATTTT.

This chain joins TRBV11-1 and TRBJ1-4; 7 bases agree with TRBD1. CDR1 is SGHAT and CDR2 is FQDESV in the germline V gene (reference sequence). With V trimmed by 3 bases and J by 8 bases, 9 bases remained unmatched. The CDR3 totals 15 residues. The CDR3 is CASSFTGAEGEKLFF. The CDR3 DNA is TGTGCCAGCAGCTTTACAGGGGCCGAGGGGGAAAAACTGTTTTTT.

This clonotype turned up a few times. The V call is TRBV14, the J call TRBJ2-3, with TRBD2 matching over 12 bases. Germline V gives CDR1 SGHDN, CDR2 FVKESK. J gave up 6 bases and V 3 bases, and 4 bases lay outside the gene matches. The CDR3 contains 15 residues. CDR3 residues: CASSHRLAGVDTQYF. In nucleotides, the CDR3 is TGTGCCAGCAGCCACAGACTAGCGGGAGTGGATACGCAGTATTTT. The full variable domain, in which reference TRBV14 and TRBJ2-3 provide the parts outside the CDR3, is EAGVTQFPSHSVIEKGQTVTLRCDPISGHDNLYWYRRVMGKEIKFLLHFVKESKQDESGMPNNRFLAERTGGTYSTLKVQPAELEDSGVYFCASSHRLAGVDTQYFGPGTRLTVL.

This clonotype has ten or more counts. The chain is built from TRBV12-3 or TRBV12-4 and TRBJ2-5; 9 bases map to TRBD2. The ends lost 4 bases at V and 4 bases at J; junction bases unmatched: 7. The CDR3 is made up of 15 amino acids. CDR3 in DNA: TGTGCCAGCAGTTCCTTAAGCGGGAGGACAGAGACCCAGTACTTC. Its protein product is CASSSLSGRTETQYF.

The CDR3 coding sequence is TGTGCCAGCAGCCAAGGGGACAGGGAATACGAGCAGTACTTC. Amino acids: CASSQGDREYEQYF. The chain joins TRBV4-2 to TRBJ2-7, with TRBD1 matching 9 bases. V dropped 1 base and J dropped 4; count of bases not matched to a gene: 2. CDR1 is LGHNA, CDR2 YNFKEQ, per germline. This CDR3 contains 14 residues.

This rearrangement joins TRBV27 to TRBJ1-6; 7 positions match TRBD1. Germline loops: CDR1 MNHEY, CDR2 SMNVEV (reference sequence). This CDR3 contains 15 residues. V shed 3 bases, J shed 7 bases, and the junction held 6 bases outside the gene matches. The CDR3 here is CASSFRTGPNSPLHF. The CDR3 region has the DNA TGTGCCAGCAGTTTCCGGACAGGCCCAAATTCACCCCTCCACTTT.

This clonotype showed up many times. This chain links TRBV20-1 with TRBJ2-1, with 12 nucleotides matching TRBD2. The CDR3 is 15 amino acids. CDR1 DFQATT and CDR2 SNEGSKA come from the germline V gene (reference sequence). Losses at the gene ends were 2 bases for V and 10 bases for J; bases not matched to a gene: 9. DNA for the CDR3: TGCAGTGCTAGATTCCTAGCGGGAGGGATAGGCGAGCAGTTCTTC. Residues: CSARFLAGGIGEQFF.

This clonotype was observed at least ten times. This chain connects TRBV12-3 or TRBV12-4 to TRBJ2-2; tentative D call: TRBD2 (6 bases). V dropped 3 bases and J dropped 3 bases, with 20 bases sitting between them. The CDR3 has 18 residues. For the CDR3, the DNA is TGTGCCAGCAGTTTCCTGCGCGACCTCGGGAGTTACACCGGGGAGCTGTTTTTT. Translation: CASSFLRDLGSYTGELFF.

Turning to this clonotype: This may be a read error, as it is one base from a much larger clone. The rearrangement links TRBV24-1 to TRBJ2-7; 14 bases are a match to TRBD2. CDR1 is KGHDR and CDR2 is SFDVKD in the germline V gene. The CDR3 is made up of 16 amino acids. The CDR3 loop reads CATSEGTSGSSYERYF. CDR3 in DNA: TGTGCCACCAGTGAGGGGACTAGCGGGAGCTCCTACGAGCGGTACTTC.

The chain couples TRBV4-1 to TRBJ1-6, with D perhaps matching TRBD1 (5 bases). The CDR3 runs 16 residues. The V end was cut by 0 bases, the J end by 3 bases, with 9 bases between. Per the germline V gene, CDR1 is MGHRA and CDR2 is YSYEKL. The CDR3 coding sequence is TGCGCCAGCAGCCAAGATAAGACAGACTATAATTCACCCCTCCACTTT. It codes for CASSQDKTDYNSPLHF.

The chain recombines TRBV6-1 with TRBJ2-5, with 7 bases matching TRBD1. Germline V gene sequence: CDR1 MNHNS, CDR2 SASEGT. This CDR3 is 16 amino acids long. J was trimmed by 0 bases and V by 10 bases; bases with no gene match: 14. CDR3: CATNGQVQLYQETQYF. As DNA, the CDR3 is TGTGCCACCAATGGACAGGTGCAATTGTACCAAGAGACCCAGTACTTC.

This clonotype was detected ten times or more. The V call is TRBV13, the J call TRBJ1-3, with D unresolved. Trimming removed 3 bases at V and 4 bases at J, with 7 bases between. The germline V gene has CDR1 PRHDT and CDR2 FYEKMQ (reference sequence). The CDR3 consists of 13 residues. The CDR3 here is CASSFPQGNTIYF. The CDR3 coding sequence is TGTGCCAGCAGCTTCCCACAAGGAAACACCATATATTTT.

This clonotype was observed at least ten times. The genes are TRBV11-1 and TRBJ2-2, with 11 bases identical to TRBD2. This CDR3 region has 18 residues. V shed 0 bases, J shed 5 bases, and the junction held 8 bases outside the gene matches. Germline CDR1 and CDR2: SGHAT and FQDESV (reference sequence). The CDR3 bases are TGTGCCAGCAGCTTAGCGAGACTAGCGGGAATACCTACCGGGGAGCTGTTTTTT. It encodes CASSLARLAGIPTGELFF.

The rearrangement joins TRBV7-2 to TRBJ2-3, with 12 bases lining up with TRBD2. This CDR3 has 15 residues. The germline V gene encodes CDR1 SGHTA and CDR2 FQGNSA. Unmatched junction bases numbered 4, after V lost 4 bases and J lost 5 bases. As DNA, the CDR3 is TGTGCCAGCAGCTCTAGCGGGAGGGCCCGAGATACGCAGTATTTT. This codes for CASSSSGRARDTQYF. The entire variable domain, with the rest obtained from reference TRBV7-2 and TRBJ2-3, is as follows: GAGVSQSPSNKVTEKGKDVELRCDPISGHTALYWYRQSLGQGLEFLIYFQGNSAPDKSGLPSDRFSAERTGGSVSTLTIQRTQQEDSAVYLCASSSSGRARDTQYFGPGTRLTVL.

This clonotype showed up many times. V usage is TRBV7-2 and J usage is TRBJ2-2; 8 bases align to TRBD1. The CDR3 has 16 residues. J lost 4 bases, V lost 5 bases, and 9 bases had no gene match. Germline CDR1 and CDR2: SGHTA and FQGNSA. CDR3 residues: CASSPTGTGSTGELFF. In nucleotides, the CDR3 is TGTGCCAGCAGCCCTACCGGGACAGGAAGCACCGGGGAGCTGTTTTTT.

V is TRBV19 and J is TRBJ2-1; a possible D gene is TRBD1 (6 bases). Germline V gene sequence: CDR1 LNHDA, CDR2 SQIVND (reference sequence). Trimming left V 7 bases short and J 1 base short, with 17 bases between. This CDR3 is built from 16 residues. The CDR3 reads CASTEAGVLSYNEQFF. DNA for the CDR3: TGTGCCAGTACCGAGGCAGGGGTTCTGTCCTACAATGAGCAGTTCTTC.

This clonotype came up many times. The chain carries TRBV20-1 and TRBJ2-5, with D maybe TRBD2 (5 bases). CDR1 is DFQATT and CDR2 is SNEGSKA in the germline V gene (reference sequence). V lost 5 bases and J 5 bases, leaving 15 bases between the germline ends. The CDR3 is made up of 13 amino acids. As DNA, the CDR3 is TGCAGTGCTCGGCCCGGCGGGCGGGAGACCCAGTACTTC. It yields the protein CSARPGGRETQYF.

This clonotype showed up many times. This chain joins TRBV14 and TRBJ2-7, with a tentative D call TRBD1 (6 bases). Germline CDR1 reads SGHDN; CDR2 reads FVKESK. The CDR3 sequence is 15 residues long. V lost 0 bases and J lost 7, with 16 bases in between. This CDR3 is CASSQEEIARGEQYF. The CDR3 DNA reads TGTGCCAGCAGCCAAGAGGAAATAGCGAGGGGGGAGCAGTACTTC.